This T cell receptor beta chain was recorded in a study of shared clonotypes between healthy human individuals. Only CD45RO-negative cells positively selected for CCR7 counted as naive CD8 cells, so terminally differentiated effector memory CD45RA+ cells were excluded. The CDR3 consists of 13 residues. The V gene lost 6 bases and the J gene lost 2 bases, with 11 bases spanning the gap. Germline CDR1 KGHSH, CDR2 LQKENI. The table came from immunoSEQ multiplex PCR; TCRdb's copy has only in-frame clones and leaves some out. The data contain some 2.1 million clones, just over 90% of them singletons. Sequencing was performed on naive CD8+ T cells from PBMCs. The chain joins TRBV18 to TRBJ2-7; D may be TRBD1 (6 bases). This sequence originates from a young man in good health. Some clones in this sample may be carry-over from other donors' samples. CDR3 residues: CASSPDSPYEQYF. CDR3 DNA sequence: TGTGCCAGCTCCCCGGACAGCCCCTACGAGCAGTACTTC.